These 25 T cell receptor beta chains originate from one sample sequenced in a study of T-cell memory formation after mild COVID-19. TCRdb recomputed calls from the 5' RACE reads with MiXCR, one row per CDR3 protein. The profile shows 150,000 to 200,000 distinct CDR3 sequences, roughly 17% of them singletons. The sequenced sample was PBMCs or a T cell subset sorted from them (not recorded which). These receptors were collected from an adult woman who had mild COVID-19 (a few samples of this study predate the infection). Cell type and time point are not known.

The sample holds one count of this clonotype. The V and J genes are TRBV3-1 and TRBJ1-2; D possibly corresponds to TRBD1 (5 bases). V lost 3 bases and J lost 4, with 15 bases in between. The CDR3 is 15 residues long. Germline CDR1 LGHDT, CDR2 YNNKEL (reference sequence). This chain's CDR3 is CASSHRGQGFYGYTF. In DNA form, the CDR3 reads TGTGCCAGCAGCCATAGGGGTCAGGGCTTCTATGGCTACACCTTC.

There are a few counts of this clonotype. V and J are TRBV12-3 or TRBV12-4 and TRBJ1-1; 7 positions match TRBD1. V trimming: 6 bases; J trimming: 1 base; junction bases outside the gene matches: 11. The length of the CDR3 is 16 residues. CDR3 sequence (DNA): TGTGCCAGCAGGGCCCGACAGGGAGTCCCGAACACTGAAGCTTTCTTT. This encodes CASRARQGVPNTEAFF.

This clonotype was detected ten times or more. This sequence joins TRBV20-1 and TRBJ1-2, with 7 bases that match TRBD1. CDR1 DFQATT and CDR2 SNEGSKA come from the germline V gene (reference sequence). After removal of 0 bases from V and 3 bases from J, the junction contained 7 bases not matched to a gene. CDR3 length: 15 amino acids. The CDR3 protein is CSARDTHRGDYGYTF. As DNA, the CDR3 is TGCAGTGCTAGAGATACCCACAGGGGTGACTATGGCTACACCTTC.

This clonotype was counted only a few times. The chain is built from TRBV29-1 and TRBJ1-2, with no clear D. Germline V gene sequence: CDR1 SQVTM, CDR2 ANQGSEA. Deletions cut 3 bases from V and 2 bases from J, with 4 bases between. The CDR3 runs 11 residues. CDR3 amino acids: CSVDANYGYTF. As DNA, the CDR3 is TGCAGCGTTGACGCAAACTATGGCTACACCTTC.

This clonotype was counted many times. The chain couples TRBV7-3 to TRBJ2-7, with 10 positions matching TRBD1. The CDR3 extends over 19 amino acids. Germline CDR1 is SGHTA and CDR2 is FQGTGA. V shed 3 bases and J 1 base; nucleotides not matched to a gene: 15. The CDR3 loop reads CASSFRTKAGDRGSYEQYF. CDR3 sequence (DNA): TGTGCCAGCAGCTTCAGGACCAAGGCGGGGGACAGGGGTTCCTACGAGCAGTACTTC.

This clonotype was seen a handful of times. The V and J genes are TRBV5-1 and TRBJ2-7; the match to TRBD1 covers 9 bases. This CDR3 contains 15 residues. Germline V CDR1 and CDR2: SGHRS, YFSETQ. The ends lost 4 bases at V and 5 bases at J; junction bases unmatched: 10. DNA of the CDR3: TGCGCCAGCAGCCTCGCCGGGACAGGGACCCACGAGCAGTACTTC. It is translated as CASSLAGTGTHEQYF.

In this sample, this clonotype turned up a few times. The CDR3 DNA follows: TGTGCCAGCAGTTACTCGAAGGGAGACCTTAGCAATCAGCCCCAGCATTTT. It specifies CASSYSKGDLSNQPQHF. The chain combines TRBV6-6 with TRBJ1-5; D is ambiguous. The V end lost 0 bases, the J end lost 0 bases, and 12 bases lay between the germline ends. The CDR3 is 17 amino acids. Germline CDR1 MNHNY, CDR2 SVGAGI (reference sequence).

The J gene is TRBJ2-1, the V gene TRBV6-2 or TRBV6-3; 9 positions match TRBD2. V shed 0 bases, J shed 0 bases, and the junction held 9 bases outside the gene matches. Germline V gene sequence: CDR1 MNHEY, CDR2 SVGEGT. The CDR3 sequence is 19 residues long. The CDR3 DNA reads TGTGCCAGCAGTTACTCGATACAGCGGGGGGAGAGCTCCTACAATGAGCAGTTCTTC. Translating gives CASSYSIQRGESSYNEQFF.

This clonotype has only a few counts. The chain recombines TRBV5-1 with TRBJ2-7; D is unresolved. V lost 1 base, J lost 4 bases, and 12 bases lay in between. This CDR3 has 14 amino acids. Germline loops: CDR1 SGHRS, CDR2 YFSETQ. The CDR3 region has the DNA TGCGCCAGCAGCTTGTTTGTTGCTGGATACGAGCAGTACTTC. It yields the protein CASSLFVAGYEQYF.

V gene TRBV7-9 combines with J gene TRBJ1-5, with D hard to call. CDR1 SEHNR and CDR2 FQNEAQ come from the germline V gene (reference sequence). Trimming pared 1 base from V and 7 bases from J, leaving 8 bases between. This CDR3 comprises 13 residues. CDR3 nucleotides: TGTGCCAGCAGCTTAGGGGGTTGGCAGCCCCAGCATTTT. This encodes CASSLGGWQPQHF.

Only a few counts were recorded for this clonotype. V and J are TRBV2 and TRBJ2-1; D is uncertain. V was shortened by 1 base and J by 5 bases, with 12 bases between the two germline ends. This CDR3 region has 15 residues. The V gene's germline CDR1 is SNHLY and CDR2 FYNNEI. The CDR3 region has the DNA TGTGCCAGCAGTGAAGGGGCGGTCCCCAACAATGAGCAGTTCTTC. Translating gives CASSEGAVPNNEQFF.

The chain employs TRBV7-2 and TRBJ2-1, with unresolved D. The CDR3 totals 12 residues. Germline V CDR1 and CDR2: SGHTA, FQGNSA. Trimming pared 5 bases from V and 10 bases from J, leaving 12 bases between. CDR3 sequence (DNA): TGTGCCAGCAGCCCCCGGGTTACCGAGCAGTTCTTC. Amino acid sequence: CASSPRVTEQFF. The entire variable domain, with the rest obtained from reference TRBV7-2 and TRBJ2-1, is as follows: GAGVSQSPSNKVTEKGKDVELRCDPISGHTALYWYRQSLGQGLEFLIYFQGNSAPDKSGLPSDRFSAERTGGSVSTLTIQRTQQEDSAVYLCASSPRVTEQFFGPGTRLTVL.

This clonotype was counted ten times or more. V is TRBV7-2 and J is TRBJ2-7, with D hard to call. The CDR3 covers 15 residues. Trimming left V 2 bases short and J 7 bases short, with 18 bases between. CDR1 SGHTA and CDR2 FQGNSA come from the germline V gene. The CDR3 protein is CASSLTAQSRREQYF. The CDR3 bases are TGTGCCAGCAGCTTAACTGCTCAATCCCGTAGGGAGCAGTACTTC. The whole variable domain, filled in from reference TRBV7-2 and TRBJ2-7, reads GAGVSQSPSNKVTEKGKDVELRCDPISGHTALYWYRQSLGQGLEFLIYFQGNSAPDKSGLPSDRFSAERTGGSVSTLTIQRTQQEDSAVYLCASSLTAQSRREQYFGPGTRLTVT.

The chain has TRBV20-1 and TRBJ1-4; D remains ambiguous. CDR1 is DFQATT, CDR2 SNEGSKA, per germline (reference sequence). The CDR3 covers 11 residues. The ends were cut back, 6 bases at V and 7 bases at J, with 9 bases in the middle. The CDR3 DNA sequence: TGCAGTGCACGGCAACGTGAAAAACTGTTTTTT. This sequence encodes CSARQREKLFF.

This sequence joins TRBV5-1 and TRBJ1-2; D is uncertain. CDR3 length equals 14 residues. The germline V gene has CDR1 SGHRS and CDR2 YFSETQ. Trimming stripped 0 bases from V and 4 bases from J, with 10 bases between. CDR3 coding DNA: TGCGCCAGCAGCTTGGCTCCAGATCTCTATGGCTACACCTTC. Translating gives CASSLAPDLYGYTF.

This clonotype was detected only a few times. This rearrangement joins TRBV12-3 or TRBV12-4 to TRBJ2-7, with no clear D. The CDR3 has 14 residues. V lost 6 bases and J 3 bases, leaving 15 bases between the germline ends. The CDR3 DNA reads TGTGCCAGCAGCTCGGTGGGCCGATACTACGAGCAGTACTTC. Translating gives CASSSVGRYYEQYF.

There are a few counts of this clonotype. The gene calls are TRBV29-1 and TRBJ2-7, with TRBD1 as a possible D gene (6 bases). The V gene's germline CDR1 is SQVTM and CDR2 ANQGSEA. The CDR3 covers 12 residues. The V gene lost 8 bases and the J gene lost 6 bases, with 17 bases spanning the gap. The CDR3 DNA reads as TGCAGCTCTGGACAGCCGTCCGGCGAGCAGTACTTC. This translates into CSSGQPSGEQYF.

V is TRBV3-1 and J is TRBJ1-2; D may be TRBD1 (6 bases). Germline-derived CDR1 and CDR2 are LGHDT and YNNKEL (reference sequence). The V and J ends lost 4 bases and 4 bases respectively, with 16 bases between them. The CDR3 runs to 15 residues. The CDR3 region is CASSLRAGAPYGYTF. DNA for the CDR3: TGTGCCAGCAGCCTCCGGGCAGGGGCTCCCTATGGCTACACCTTC.

The rearrangement uses TRBV24-1 and TRBJ2-2, with 7 nucleotides matching TRBD1. The CDR3 is made up of 17 amino acids. Germline lookup yields CDR1 KGHDR and CDR2 SFDVKD. The V segment lost 2 bases and the J segment 4 bases; nucleotides outside the gene matches: 9. For the CDR3, the DNA is TGTGCCACCAGTGATTGGGACGGGACAGATCTCACCGGGGAGCTGTTTTTT. Translating gives CATSDWDGTDLTGELFF.

The chain carries TRBV6-5 and TRBJ1-1, with D unclear. Germline CDR1 is MNHEY and CDR2 is SVGAGI. The CDR3 covers 14 residues. V was trimmed by 8 bases and J by 1 base, leaving 14 bases between them. The CDR3 reads CASRPGEGNTEAFF. For the CDR3, the DNA is TGTGCCAGCCGTCCGGGCGAGGGGAACACTGAAGCTTTCTTT.

This clonotype was recorded a few times. The chain's CDR3 is CASRGQADLEAFF. The CDR3 DNA reads TGTGCCAGCAGAGGACAGGCAGACCTAGAAGCTTTCTTT. This sequence joins TRBV6-4 and TRBJ1-1; 7 bases are shared with TRBD1. The CDR3 has 13 residues. Per the germline V gene, CDR1 is MRHNA and CDR2 is SNTAGT. Germline trimming cut 6 bases from V and 8 bases from J; bases unmatched to any gene: 9.

The genes are TRBV3-1 and TRBJ2-1; D is uncertain. Germline V gene sequence: CDR1 LGHDT, CDR2 YNNKEL (reference sequence). Deletions cut 4 bases from V and 10 bases from J, with 8 bases between. The length of the CDR3 is 11 residues. This chain's CDR3 is CASSLSREQFF. The CDR3 nucleotides are TGTGCCAGCAGCCTTTCACGGGAGCAGTTCTTC.

The rearrangement joins TRBV18 to TRBJ2-7; perhaps TRBD1 as D (6 bases). The V end lost 2 bases, the J end lost 0 bases, and 14 bases lay between the germline ends. The germline V gene has CDR1 KGHSH and CDR2 LQKENI. The CDR3 contains 16 residues. CDR3 sequence (DNA): TGTGCCAGCTCACCAAGGCAGGGGACAATCTCCTACGAGCAGTACTTC. Translating gives CASSPRQGTISYEQYF.

The chain is built from TRBV12-3 or TRBV12-4 and TRBJ2-2, with 9 bases that match TRBD1. This CDR3 is 15 amino acids long. The ends lost 11 bases at V and 4 bases at J; junction bases unmatched: 11. The CDR3 spells CASKPGTGSTGELFF. CDR3 bases: TGTGCCTCGAAACCCGGGACAGGGAGCACCGGGGAGCTGTTTTTT.

The J gene is TRBJ1-2, the V gene TRBV19; TRBD1 matches 10 bases. Trimming removed 5 bases from V and 4 bases from J; junction bases left unmatched: 7. This CDR3 is built from 15 residues. The germline CDR1 and CDR2 sequences are LNHDA and SQIVND (reference sequence). Here the CDR3 reads CASSPGTGVIYGYTF. The CDR3 DNA reads TGTGCCAGTAGTCCTGGGACAGGGGTCATCTATGGCTACACCTTC.